These 24 T cell receptor beta chains came from one sample sequenced in a study of T cell repertoires in cytomegalovirus infection. TCRdb re-analysed the reads in MiXCR, keeping a single row per CDR3 protein. The sample lists fewer than 950,000 distinct CDR3 sequences, about 31% occurring once. For these TCRs, the target antigens are not known. Sequences were derived from cultured CD8+ T cells from PBMCs, sampled from culture after CMV antigen stimulation. The receptors stem from a human donor in good health (CMV status not recorded). Some clones in this sample may be carry-over from other donors' samples.

J is TRBJ1-5 and V is TRBV6-2 or TRBV6-3; unclear D gene. Germline V CDR1 and CDR2: MNHEY, SVGEGT. With 4 bases removed from V and 3 bases from J, the gap between germline ends came to 13 bases. The CDR3 covers 15 residues. The CDR3 loop is CASSFFEGANQPQHF. The CDR3 DNA sequence: TGTGCCAGCAGTTTCTTCGAGGGAGCCAATCAGCCCCAGCATTTT.

The J gene is TRBJ2-7, the V gene TRBV7-6; 8 nucleotides line up with TRBD1. Looked up from germline, CDR1 is SGHVS and CDR2 is FNYEAQ. The CDR3 has 15 amino acids. Trimming cost V 3 bases and J 3 bases; bases outside gene matches: 7. For the CDR3, the DNA is TGTGCCAGCAGCTTTCTGGGACAGGTTTTCTACGAGCAGTACTTC. Amino acid sequence: CASSFLGQVFYEQYF.

The gene calls are TRBV27 and TRBJ2-7, with D perhaps matching TRBD1 (5 bases). The germline V and J ends were trimmed by 6 bases and 4 bases, with 7 bases remaining between them. CDR3 size: 11 residues. CDR1 is MNHEY, CDR2 SMNVEV, per germline (reference sequence). Written as DNA, the CDR3 is TGTGCCAGCAGAGGGGATTACGAGCAGTACGTC. It encodes CASRGDYEQYV.

This clonotype was detected once. The V gene is TRBV7-2, the J gene TRBJ2-7; the D call may be TRBD1 or TRBD2 (5 bases each). Trimming removed 3 bases from V and 3 bases from J, with 18 bases in between. The length of the CDR3 is 16 residues. From germline, CDR1 is SGHTA and CDR2 FQGNSA. This CDR3 reads CASSFDPGTGLYEQYF. CDR3 coding DNA: TGTGCCAGCAGCTTCGATCCCGGGACGGGGCTCTACGAGCAGTACTTC.

The chain employs TRBV7-8 and TRBJ1-3; unclear D gene. V shed 4 bases and J shed 5 bases, with 12 bases lying between them. The germline gives CDR1 SGHVS, CDR2 FQNEAQ. The CDR3 runs to 14 residues. Here the CDR3 DNA reads TGTGCCAGCAGCTCCCCACGGTCTAGAAACACCATATATTTT. Amino acids: CASSSPRSRNTIYF.

This clonotype was seen a few times. V and J are TRBV2 and TRBJ1-1; 8 nucleotides agree with TRBD1. Germline loops: CDR1 SNHLY, CDR2 FYNNEI. Trimming removed 7 bases from V and 4 bases from J; junction bases left unmatched: 11. CDR3 length: 15 amino acids. CDR3 coding DNA: TGTGCCAGCACCTACTACTTGACAGGGGCCACTGAAGCTTTCTTT. This codes for CASTYYLTGATEAFF.

This clonotype has more than one count but fewer than ten. V usage is TRBV12-5 and J usage is TRBJ2-7, with 8 bases lining up with TRBD1. Germline V gene sequence: CDR1 LGHNT, CDR2 FRNRAP. V shed 4 bases, J shed 2 bases, and the junction held 4 bases outside the gene matches. The CDR3 spans 14 residues. The CDR3 spells CASGYIQGAYEQYF. The CDR3 region has the DNA TGTGCTAGTGGTTATATACAGGGGGCCTACGAGCAGTACTTC.

V and J are TRBV6-2 or TRBV6-3 and TRBJ1-2; D is ambiguous. Deletions cut 0 bases from V and 5 bases from J, with 13 bases between. The CDR3 is made up of 15 amino acids. Germline loops: CDR1 MNHEY, CDR2 SVGEGT. DNA of the CDR3: TGTGCCAGCAGTTACTCGAAGGCCTCGGGATATGGCTACACCTTC. Protein sequence: CASSYSKASGYGYTF.

This rearrangement joins TRBV5-1 to TRBJ2-2; tentatively, D is TRBD1 (6 bases). Germline loops: CDR1 SGHRS, CDR2 YFSETQ. The germline V and J ends were trimmed by 2 bases and 1 base, with 9 bases remaining between them. The CDR3 spans 15 residues. For the CDR3, the DNA is TGCGCCAGCAGCTTATGGGACAAGAACACCGGGGAGCTGTTTTTT. Translating gives CASSLWDKNTGELFF.

This clonotype was counted only a few times. V gene TRBV4-2 combines with J gene TRBJ2-3; possibly TRBD1 or TRBD2 for D (5 bases each). Germline CDR1 and CDR2: LGHNA and YNFKEQ. There are 15 residues in the CDR3. V lost 4 bases, J lost 0 bases, and 11 bases lay in between. Written as DNA, the CDR3 is TGTGCCAGCAGCCGCCGGGACGTAAGCACAGATACGCAGTATTTT. Encoded protein: CASSRRDVSTDTQYF.

The chain carries TRBV2 and TRBJ2-5; 7 nucleotides match TRBD2. The CDR3 loop spans 13 amino acids. The junction had 4 bases not matched to a gene; V was cut back by 8 bases and J by 1 base. From germline, CDR1 is SNHLY and CDR2 FYNNEI. CDR3 sequence reads: CASQRGPQETQYF. The CDR3, as DNA: TGTGCCAGCCAGCGGGGCCCCCAAGAGACCCAGTACTTC.

The rearrangement uses TRBV19 and TRBJ1-5; D gene ambiguous. Germline values: CDR1 LNHDA, CDR2 SQIVND (reference sequence). The length of the CDR3 is 14 residues. V lost 3 bases, J lost 3 bases, and 9 bases lay in between. Written as DNA, the CDR3 is TGTGCCAGTAGTATGAAACAGATCAATCAGCCCCAGCATTTT. Translating it yields CASSMKQINQPQHF.

Points on this clonotype: A read error may account for a junction end that differs from germline. The chain combines TRBV14 with TRBJ2-1; 7 bases agree with TRBD1. This CDR3 comprises 14 residues. Germline CDR1 is SGHDN and CDR2 is FVKESK. The CDR3: CASSPGTAYSEQFF. CDR3 sequence (DNA): TGTGCCAGCAGCCCCGGGACAGCCTACAGTGAGCAGTTCTTC. Full variable domain (rest looked up from reference TRBV14 and TRBJ2-1): EAGVTQFPSHSVIEKGQTVTLRCDPISGHDNLYWYRRVMGKEIKFLLHFVKESKQDESGMPNNRFLAERTGGTYSTLKVQPAELEDSGVYFCASSPGTAYSEQFFGPGTRLTVL.

The rearrangement links TRBV10-3 to TRBJ1-3; tentatively, D is TRBD1 (6 bases). Deletions cut 3 bases from V and 0 bases from J, with 21 bases between. The CDR3 has 19 residues. The germline V gene encodes CDR1 ENHRY and CDR2 SYGVKD. The CDR3 region has the DNA TGTGCCATCAGTGATTTCCAGGGGACCGAATTCGTCTCTGGAAACACCATATATTTT. Amino acids: CAISDFQGTEFVSGNTIYF.

In this sample, this clonotype turned up a few times. This chain connects TRBV27 to TRBJ1-5; 9 bases fit TRBD1. The length of the CDR3 is 14 residues. Germline V gene sequence: CDR1 MNHEY, CDR2 SMNVEV (reference sequence). The V and J ends lost 6 bases and 6 bases, in that order; junction bases with no gene match: 6. CDR3 amino acids: CASSRTGDLQPQHF. In DNA, the CDR3 is TGTGCCAGCAGCAGGACAGGGGACCTTCAGCCCCAGCATTTT.

The chain joins TRBV7-9 to TRBJ2-1, with D unclear. In germline, CDR1 is SEHNR, CDR2 FQNEAQ (reference sequence). This CDR3 region has 15 residues. The V gene lost 5 bases and the J gene lost 2 bases, with 13 bases spanning the gap. CDR3 amino acids: CASSPALSAYNEQFF. CDR3 nucleotides: TGTGCCAGCAGCCCCGCTTTGTCGGCCTACAATGAGCAGTTCTTC.

V gene TRBV7-4 combines with J gene TRBJ2-4; D unresolved. CDR1 and CDR2 (germline): SGHVT, SQSDAQ. With 5 bases removed from V and 0 bases from J, the gap between germline ends came to 14 bases. The CDR3 covers 16 residues. CDR3 sequence (DNA): TGTGCCAGCAGCCCGCCGGTTGGTCTAGCCAAAAACATTCAGTACTTC. Protein: CASSPPVGLAKNIQYF. The complete variable domain, with remaining parts taken from reference TRBV7-4 and TRBJ2-4, reads GAGVSQSPRYKVAKRGRDVALRCDSISGHVTLYWYRQTLGQGSEVLTYSQSDAQRDKSGRPSGRFSAERPERSVSTLKIQRTEQGDSAVYLCASSPPVGLAKNIQYFGAGTRLSVL.

There are a few counts of this clonotype. The CDR3 loop reads CASSKTSGAYEQYV. CDR3 DNA sequence: TGTGCCAGCAGTAAAACTAGCGGGGCCTACGAGCAGTACGTC. V is TRBV7-9 and J is TRBJ2-7; 10 bases match TRBD2. Germline V gene sequence: CDR1 SEHNR, CDR2 FQNEAQ (reference sequence). V dropped 6 bases and J dropped 2; count of bases not matched to a gene: 4. The CDR3 runs 14 residues.

This chain joins TRBV7-9 and TRBJ2-5; 9 bases match TRBD1. V gave up 6 bases and J gave up 4 bases; unmatched junction bases: 3. The CDR3 is made up of 13 amino acids. Germline CDR1 and CDR2: SEHNR and FQNEAQ (reference sequence). The DNA of the CDR3 is TGTGCCAGCAGACCGACAGGGGGAGAGACCCAGTACTTC. This gives the protein CASRPTGGETQYF.

This rearrangement joins TRBV4-2 to TRBJ2-4, with D possibly being TRBD2 (6 bases). The ends were cut back, 3 bases at V and 4 bases at J, with 22 bases in the middle. The CDR3 loop spans 18 amino acids. The germline V gene has CDR1 LGHNA and CDR2 YNFKEQ. The CDR3 loop is CASSQDRLVRGQKNIQYF. The DNA of the CDR3 is TGTGCCAGCAGCCAGGACCGACTAGTGAGGGGCCAAAAAAACATTCAGTACTTC.

This clonotype was observed at least ten times. V usage is TRBV7-2 and J usage is TRBJ2-7; 15 bases agree with TRBD2. V dropped 5 bases and J dropped 4; count of bases not matched to a gene: 12. The CDR3 sequence is 18 residues long. Looked up from germline, CDR1 is SGHTA and CDR2 is FQGNSA. For the CDR3, the DNA is TGTGCCAGCAGCACCGGGACTAGCGGGGGGTTAATCTCTTACGAGCAGTACGTC. Amino acid sequence: CASSTGTSGGLISYEQYV.

In the case of this clonotype: The junction does not match germline at one end; this may be a read error. V and J are TRBV7-8 and TRBJ1-5; D remains unclear. The CDR3 totals 17 residues. CDR1 is SGHVS, CDR2 FQNEAQ, per germline. The CDR3 here is CAGSLTLAEYSNQPQHF. The CDR3, as DNA: TGTGCCGGCAGCTTAACCCTGGCGGAATATAGCAATCAGCCCCAGCATTTT.

This clonotype was detected a few times. CDR3 bases: TGCGCCAGCAGCCAAGAGGGACAGGGGGTGATTTCACCCCTCCACTTT. Translating it yields CASSQEGQGVISPLHF. The rearrangement links TRBV4-1 to TRBJ1-6, with TRBD1 matching 11 bases. The CDR3 runs 16 residues. Germline V gives CDR1 MGHRA, CDR2 YSYEKL. The V gene end was trimmed by 0 bases and the J gene end by 9 bases; junction bases not matched to a gene: 4.

The chain employs TRBV5-5 and TRBJ2-5, with TRBD1 matching over 9 bases. The CDR3 is 16 amino acids. Germline V gene data show CDR1 as SGHKS and CDR2 as YYEKEE (reference sequence). V lost 5 bases and J lost 7; bases outside the gene matches: 15. The CDR3 sequence: CASRGQGFGEVGTQYF. For the CDR3, the DNA is TGTGCCAGCAGGGGACAGGGTTTTGGCGAGGTGGGGACCCAGTACTTC.